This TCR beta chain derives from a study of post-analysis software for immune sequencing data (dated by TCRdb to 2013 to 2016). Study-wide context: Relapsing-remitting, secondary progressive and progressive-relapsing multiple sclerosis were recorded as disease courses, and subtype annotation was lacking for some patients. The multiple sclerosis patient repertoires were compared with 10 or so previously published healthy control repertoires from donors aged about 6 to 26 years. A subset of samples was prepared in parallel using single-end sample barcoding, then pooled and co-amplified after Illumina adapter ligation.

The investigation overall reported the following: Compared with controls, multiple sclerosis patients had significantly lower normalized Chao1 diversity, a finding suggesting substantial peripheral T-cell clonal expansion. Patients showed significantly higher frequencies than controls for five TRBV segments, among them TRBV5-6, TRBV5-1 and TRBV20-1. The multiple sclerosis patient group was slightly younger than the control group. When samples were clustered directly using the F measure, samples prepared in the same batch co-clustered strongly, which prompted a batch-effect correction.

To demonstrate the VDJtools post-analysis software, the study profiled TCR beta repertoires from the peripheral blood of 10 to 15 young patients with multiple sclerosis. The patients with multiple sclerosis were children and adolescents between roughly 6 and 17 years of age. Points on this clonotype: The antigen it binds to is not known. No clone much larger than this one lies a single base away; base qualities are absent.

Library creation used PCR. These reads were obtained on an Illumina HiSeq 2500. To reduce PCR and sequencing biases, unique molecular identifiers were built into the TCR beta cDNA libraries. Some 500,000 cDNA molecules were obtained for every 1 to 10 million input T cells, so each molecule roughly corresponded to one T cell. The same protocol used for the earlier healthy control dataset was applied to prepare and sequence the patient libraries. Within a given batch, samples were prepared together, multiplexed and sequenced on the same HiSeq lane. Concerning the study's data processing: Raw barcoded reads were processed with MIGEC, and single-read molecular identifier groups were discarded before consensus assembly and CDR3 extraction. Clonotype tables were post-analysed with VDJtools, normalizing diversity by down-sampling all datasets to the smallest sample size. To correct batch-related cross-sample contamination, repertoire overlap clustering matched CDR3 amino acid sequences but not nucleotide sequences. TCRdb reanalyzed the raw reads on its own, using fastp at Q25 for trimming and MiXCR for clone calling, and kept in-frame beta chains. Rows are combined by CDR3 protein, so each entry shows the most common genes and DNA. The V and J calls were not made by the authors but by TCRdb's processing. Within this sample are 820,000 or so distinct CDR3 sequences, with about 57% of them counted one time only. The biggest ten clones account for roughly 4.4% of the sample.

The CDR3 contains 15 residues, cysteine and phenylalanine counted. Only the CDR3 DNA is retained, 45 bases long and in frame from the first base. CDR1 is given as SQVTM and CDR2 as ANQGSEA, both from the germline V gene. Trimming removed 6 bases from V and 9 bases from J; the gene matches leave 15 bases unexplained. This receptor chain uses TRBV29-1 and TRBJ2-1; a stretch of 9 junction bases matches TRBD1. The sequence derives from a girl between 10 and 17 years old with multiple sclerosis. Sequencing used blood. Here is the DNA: TGCAGCGTCGGAAGGCAAGGGACAGGGCTCCGTGAGCAGTTCTTC. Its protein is CSVGRQGTGLREQFF.